This T cell receptor beta chain derives from a study of cytomegalovirus exposure and HLA in healthy donors. For this clone: The antigen is unknown.

Study-wide points: That first-cohort TCR clusters tended to co-occur in the 95 to 150 validation repertoires was found in a later analysis. Most sequenced TCRs were rare (though some public TCRs occurred in many donors).

Only in-frame clones appear in the TCRdb table, and some are missing; sequencing was by immunoSEQ multiplex PCR. Found here are about 200,000 clones, around 80% of them singletons; the top ten hold around 1.2%. CDR1 and CDR2 (germline): SNHLY, FYNNEI. The CDR3 consists of 12 residues. The V gene lost 6 bases and the J gene lost 3 bases, with 8 bases spanning the gap. The TCR originated in a woman in her twenties or thirties in good health and CMV-seronegative. The chain uses TRBV2 and TRBJ2-5; D unresolved. The sequencing input was PBMCs. CDR3 nucleotide sequence: TGTGCCAGCAGGTTCCAGGAAGAGACCCAGTACTTC. This encodes CASRFQEETQYF.